This is a list of T cell receptor beta chains from one sample in a study of cytomegalovirus exposure and HLA in healthy donors. Sequencing was performed with immunoSEQ multiplex PCR; in TCRdb, only in-frame clones are kept and a portion is missing. The table shows under 110,000 clones, with about 85% occurring only once. What was sequenced was PBMCs. These receptor sequences come from a man aged 30 to 39 in good health and CMV-seronegative. CDR3s include the opening cysteine and the closing phenylalanine or tryptophan. D genes are given only for firm matches. Expanded clones get a size class; other rows say once, few or many, or leave the size out.

DNA	CDR3	J	D	V	size
TGTGCCTGGAGTGGGACAGTCCGGTATGAGCAGTTCTTC	CAWSGTVRYEQFF	TRBJ2-1	.	TRBV30	.
TGTGCCAGCAGCGTAGCGAACAGGGGGAACACCGGGGAGCTGTTTTTT	CASSVANRGNTGELFF	TRBJ2-2	TRBD1	TRBV9	.
TGCAGCGTTAAAGGACAGGGGAGCTACGAGCAGTACTTC	CSVKGQGSYEQYF	TRBJ2-7	TRBD1	TRBV29-1	.
TGTGCCAGCAGCTTACCCCGGGGGAGAAACACCGGGGAGCTGTTTTTT	CASSLPRGRNTGELFF	TRBJ2-2	.	TRBV7-2	once
TGTGCCAGCAGCCGGGACAGTACTAATGAAAAACTGTTTTTT	CASSRDSTNEKLFF	TRBJ1-4	TRBD1	TRBV7-9	.
TGCGCCAGCAGCTATTCCGGGACAGGGGCTAATTCACCCCTCCACTTT	CASSYSGTGANSPLHF	TRBJ1-6	TRBD1	TRBV5-1	.
TGTGCCAGCTCACAAATTCCTAGCACAGATACGCAGTATTTT	CASSQIPSTDTQYF	TRBJ2-3	.	TRBV18	.
TGTGCCAGCAGTCCCGGACTAGTCTACGAGCAGTACTTC	CASSPGLVYEQYF	TRBJ2-7	TRBD2	TRBV6-6	.
TGCGCCAGCAGCCAAGCCTCGCCAGGGGTGTCCTACGAGCAGTACTTC	CASSQASPGVSYEQYF	TRBJ2-7	.	TRBV4-1	.
TGTGCCAGCAGGGGCATGGATACGCAGTATTTT	CASRGMDTQYF	TRBJ2-3	.	TRBV6-5	.
TGTGCCAGCAGTTCAGCGGGACAGGGTTTTCTCACAGATACGCAGTATTTT	CASSSAGQGFLTDTQYF	TRBJ2-3	TRBD1	TRBV28	.
TGTGCCAGCAGAATTCTAGCGGGGGGTGCCAATGAGCAGTTCTTC	CASRILAGGANEQFF	TRBJ2-1	TRBD2	TRBV28	.
TGTGCCAGCAGCGTAGAAGGACAGGGCCTCGGAGTGCAGTTCTTC	CASSVEGQGLGVQFF	TRBJ2-1	TRBD1	TRBV9	.
TGCGCCAGCAGCCAAATGAGGACAGGAGAGACCCAGTACTTC	CASSQMRTGETQYF	TRBJ2-5	TRBD1	TRBV4-3	.
TGTGCCAGCAGCTTGCCCGCCGGGGAGCTGTTTTTT	CASSLPAGELFF	TRBJ2-2	.	TRBV5-6	.
TGTGCCAGCTCCCCGGAGGGGCTGGGCAATCAGCCCCAGCATTTT	CASSPEGLGNQPQHF	TRBJ1-5	.	TRBV18	.
TGTGCCACCAGCAGTCAAGCGGGGGGAAGTTACAATGAGCAGTTCTTC	CATSSQAGGSYNEQFF	TRBJ2-1	TRBD2	TRBV15	.
TGTGCCTGGAATAGGGAGAGTGGCTACACCTTC	CAWNRESGYTF	TRBJ1-2	.	TRBV30	.
TGCAGCGTTGGAAGACGCGGGGGGGCTCCGGGACTTGATACGCAGTATTTT	CSVGRRGGAPGLDTQYF	TRBJ2-3	TRBD2	TRBV29-1	.